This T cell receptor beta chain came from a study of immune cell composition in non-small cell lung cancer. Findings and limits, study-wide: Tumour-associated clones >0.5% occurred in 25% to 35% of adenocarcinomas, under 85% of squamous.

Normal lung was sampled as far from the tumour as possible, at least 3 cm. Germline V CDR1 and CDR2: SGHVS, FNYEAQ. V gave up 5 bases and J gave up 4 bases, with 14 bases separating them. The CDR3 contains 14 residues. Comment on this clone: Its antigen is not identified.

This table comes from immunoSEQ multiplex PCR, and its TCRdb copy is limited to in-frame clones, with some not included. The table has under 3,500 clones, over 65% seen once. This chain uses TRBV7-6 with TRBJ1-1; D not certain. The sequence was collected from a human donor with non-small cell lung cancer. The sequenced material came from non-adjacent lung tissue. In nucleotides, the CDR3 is TGTGCCAGCAGCCACGACGGCGGTGGCACTGAAGCTTTCTTT. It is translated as CASSHDGGGTEAFF.